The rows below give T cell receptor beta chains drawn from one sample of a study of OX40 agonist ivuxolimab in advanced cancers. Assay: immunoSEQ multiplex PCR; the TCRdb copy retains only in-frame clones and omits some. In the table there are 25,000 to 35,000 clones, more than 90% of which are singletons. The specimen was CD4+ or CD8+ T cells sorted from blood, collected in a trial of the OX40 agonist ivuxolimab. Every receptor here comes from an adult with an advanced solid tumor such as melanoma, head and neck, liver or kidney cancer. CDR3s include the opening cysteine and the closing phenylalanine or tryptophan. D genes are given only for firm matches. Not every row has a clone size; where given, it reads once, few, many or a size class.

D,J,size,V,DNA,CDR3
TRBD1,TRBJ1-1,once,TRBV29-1,TGCAGCGTTGAACTGGGACAGGGGGACACTGAAGCTTTCTTT,CSVELGQGDTEAFF
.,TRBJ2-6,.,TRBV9,TGTGCCAGCAGCGGCAGGATCTCTGGGGCCAACGTCCTGACTTTC,CASSGRISGANVLTF
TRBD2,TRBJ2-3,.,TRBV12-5,TGTGCTAGTGGACCTGGGACTAGCGGGGACACAGATACGCAGTATTTT,CASGPGTSGDTDTQYF
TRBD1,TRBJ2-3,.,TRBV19,TGTGCCAGTAGTATCCCGGACAGGGGGCGTTCGGGATCGCAGTATTTT,CASSIPDRGRSGSQYF
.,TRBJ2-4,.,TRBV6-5,TGTGCCAGCAGTACCTCTCCCTCCCACATTCAGTACTTC,CASSTSPSHIQYF
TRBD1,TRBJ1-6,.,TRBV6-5,TGTGCCAGCAGTTACCTAGGACAGGGAAATTCACCCCTCCACTTT,CASSYLGQGNSPLHF
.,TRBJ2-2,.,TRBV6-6,TGTGCCAGCAGTTACGGGGGGACCGGGGAGCTGTTTTTT,CASSYGGTGELFF
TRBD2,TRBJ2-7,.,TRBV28,TGTGCCAGCAGCTTAACCTTACCTGGGACTAGCGGGATTTACGAGCAGTACTTC,CASSLTLPGTSGIYEQYF
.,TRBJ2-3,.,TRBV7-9,TGTGCCAGCAGCTCGGGGATTGGCACAGATACGCAGTATTTT,CASSSGIGTDTQYF
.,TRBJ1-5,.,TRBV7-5,TGTGTCAGAAGCTCCTACAGGCAGGGTAGCAATCAGCCCCAGCATTTT,CVRSSYRQGSNQPQHF
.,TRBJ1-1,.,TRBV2,TGTGCCAGCAGTGAACTATGGGACAACGTTGAAGCTTTCTTT,CASSELWDNVEAFF
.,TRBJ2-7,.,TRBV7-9,TGTGCCAGCAGCGGATCCTTCTACAGGGATCCGGGGTACGAGCAGTACTTC,CASSGSFYRDPGYEQYF
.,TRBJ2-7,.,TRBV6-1,TGTGCCAGCAGTGAAGCCAACCCCTACGAGCAGTACTTC,CASSEANPYEQYF
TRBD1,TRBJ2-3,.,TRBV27,TGTGCCAGCAGTCCTACAGGGGTGGGGACAGATACGCAGTATTTT,CASSPTGVGTDTQYF
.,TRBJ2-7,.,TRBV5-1,TGCGCCAGCAGCCCGAAAGACAGTCCATACTACGAGCAGTACTTC,CASSPKDSPYYEQYF
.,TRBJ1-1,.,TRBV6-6,TGTGCCAGCAGTTACGGCAGAGAAGCTTTCTTT,CASSYGREAFF
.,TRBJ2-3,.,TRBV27,TGTGCCAGCAGCCCGACTAGTTCAGATACGCAGTATTTT,CASSPTSSDTQYF
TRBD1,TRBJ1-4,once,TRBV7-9,TGTGCCAACAGCCCAGAACAGGGGAGGAATGAAAAACTGTTTTTT,CANSPEQGRNEKLFF
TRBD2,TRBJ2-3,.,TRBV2,TGTGCCAGCAGTGGACTAGCGAGCGCAGATACGCAGTATTTT,CASSGLASADTQYF
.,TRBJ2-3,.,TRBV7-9,TGTGCCAGCAGCTTGGTATCTAGCACAGATACGCAGTATTTT,CASSLVSSTDTQYF
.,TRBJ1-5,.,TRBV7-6,TGTGCCAGCAGCTTAGTCCCCGATAGCAATCAGCCCCAGCATTTT,CASSLVPDSNQPQHF
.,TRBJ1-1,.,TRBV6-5,TGTGCCAGCAGTATGGGGAACACTGAAGCTTTCTTT,CASSMGNTEAFF
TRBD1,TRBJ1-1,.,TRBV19,TGTGCCAGTGGACAGGGATTAACTGAAGCTTTCTTT,CASGQGLTEAFF
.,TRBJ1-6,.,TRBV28,TGTGCCAGCAGTTTGGCGGCACCGAGGAGGGATTCACCCCTCCACTTT,CASSLAAPRRDSPLHF
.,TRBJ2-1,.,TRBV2,TGTGCCAGCAGTGACAGTTTGAGCTCCTACAATGAGCAGTTCTTC,CASSDSLSSYNEQFF
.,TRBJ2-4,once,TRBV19,TGTGCCAGTAGTACCACAGGGGGGGACATTCAGTACTTC,CASSTTGGDIQYF
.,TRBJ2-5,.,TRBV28,TGTGCCAGCAAAATAGGGGTCTTAGATAGGGAGACCCAGTACTTC,CASKIGVLDRETQYF
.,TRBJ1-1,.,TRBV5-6,TGTGCCAGCACCCTACGGGCATATTCGGCGAACACTGAAGCTTTCTTT,CASTLRAYSANTEAFF
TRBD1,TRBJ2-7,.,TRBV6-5,TGTGCCAGCAGGCAGGGACAGAGCCCCTACGAGCAGTACTTC,CASRQGQSPYEQYF
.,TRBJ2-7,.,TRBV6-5,TGTGCCAGCAGCCCGGAGTACTTC,CASSPEYF
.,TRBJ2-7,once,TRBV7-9,TGTGCCAGCAGCTTCGGGTTTCGCGAGCAGTACTTC,CASSFGFREQYF
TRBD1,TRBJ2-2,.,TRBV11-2,TGTGCCAGCAGCTTTCACCGGGACAGGGTTACGAACACCGGGGAGCTGTTTTTT,CASSFHRDRVTNTGELFF
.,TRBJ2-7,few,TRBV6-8,TGTGCCATCCGGGACTTGCACTACTTC,CAIRDLHYF
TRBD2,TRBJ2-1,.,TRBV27,TGTGCCAGCAGTTTATTGCGGCTAGCGGGACCCCATGAGCAGTTCTTC,CASSLLRLAGPHEQFF
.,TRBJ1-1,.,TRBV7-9,TGTGCCAGCAGCTTCAAAGGGTCTTCGGATGAAGCTTTCTTT,CASSFKGSSDEAFF
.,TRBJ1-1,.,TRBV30,TGTGCCTGGAGTGTGGGCGGGAACACTGAAGCTTTCTTT,CAWSVGGNTEAFF
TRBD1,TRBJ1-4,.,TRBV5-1,TGCGCCAGCAGACCGGGGGACAGCACTAATGAAAAACTGTTTTTT,CASRPGDSTNEKLFF
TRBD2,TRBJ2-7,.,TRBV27,TGTGCCAGCGCCGTAGCGGGAGGGGGCTACGAGCAGTACTTC,CASAVAGGGYEQYF
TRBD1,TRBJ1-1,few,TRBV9,TGTGCCAGCAGCGTAGGGGCAGGGGGCTTAGTGGGGAGCACTGAAGCTTTCTTT,CASSVGAGGLVGSTEAFF
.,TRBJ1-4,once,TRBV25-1,TGTGCCAGCAGTGATGATGCGGAGGGTGAAAAACTGTTTTTT,CASSDDAEGEKLFF
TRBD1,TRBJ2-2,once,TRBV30,TGTGCCTGGAGTACAGGGGTGGGCACCGGGGAGCTGTTTTTT,CAWSTGVGTGELFF
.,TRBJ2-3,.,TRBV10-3,TGTGCCATCAGTGAGTTGGGCCCTAGCACAGATACGCAGTATTTT,CAISELGPSTDTQYF
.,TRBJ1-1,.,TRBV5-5,TGTGCCAGCAGCCCCGGGGGGGGCTTGGACACTGAAGCTTTCTTT,CASSPGGGLDTEAFF
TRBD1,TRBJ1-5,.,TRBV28,TGTGCCAGCTCCCCCGGGGGACAGGGGGGTCAGCCCCAGCATTTT,CASSPGGQGGQPQHF
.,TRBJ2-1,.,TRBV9,TGTGCCAGCAGCACAGGACGCAATGAGCAGTTCTTC,CASSTGRNEQFF
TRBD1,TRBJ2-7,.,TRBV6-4,TGTGCCAGCAGTGACCCTGGCTTGCAGGGGGCATACTACGAGCAGTACTTC,CASSDPGLQGAYYEQYF
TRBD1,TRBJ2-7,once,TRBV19,TGTGCCAGTAGTATAGAGGTAGGGGCCGGGACAGGGGGCTTGGGCGAGCAGTACTTC,CASSIEVGAGTGGLGEQYF
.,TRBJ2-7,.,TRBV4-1,TGCGCCAGCAGCCAAGATCCGAGATACGAGCAGTACTTC,CASSQDPRYEQYF
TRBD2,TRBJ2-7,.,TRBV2,TGTGCCGGCAAAGGGACTAGCTTCGACGAGCAGTACTTC,CAGKGTSFDEQYF
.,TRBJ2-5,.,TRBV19,TGTGCCAGTAGTATAGGTCCGGGTGGAGAGACCCAGTACTTC,CASSIGPGGETQYF
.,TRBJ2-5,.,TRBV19,TGTGCCAGTAGTATGGACCTTTGGACTGATCTGGGAGAGACCCAGTACTTC,CASSMDLWTDLGETQYF
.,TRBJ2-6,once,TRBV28,TGTGCCAGCACCTTGGGGGGATCTGGGGCCAACGTCCTGACTTTC,CASTLGGSGANVLTF
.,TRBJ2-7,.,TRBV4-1,TGCGCCAGCAGCCAAGATGGGTTGGGGTCTTCCTACGAGCAGTACTTC,CASSQDGLGSSYEQYF
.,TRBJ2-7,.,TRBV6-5,TGTGCCAGCAGTTACAACCCGACAGTCCCCTACGAGCAGTACTTC,CASSYNPTVPYEQYF